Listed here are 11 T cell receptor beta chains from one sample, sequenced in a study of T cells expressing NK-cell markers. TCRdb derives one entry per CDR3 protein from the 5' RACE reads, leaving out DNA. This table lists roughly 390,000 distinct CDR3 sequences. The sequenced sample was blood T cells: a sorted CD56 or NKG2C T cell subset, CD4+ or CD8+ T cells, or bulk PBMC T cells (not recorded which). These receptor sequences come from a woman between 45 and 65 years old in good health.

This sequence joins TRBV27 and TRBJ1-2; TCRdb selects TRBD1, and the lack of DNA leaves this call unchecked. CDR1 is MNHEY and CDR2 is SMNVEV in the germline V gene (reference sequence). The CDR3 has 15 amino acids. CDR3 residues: CASRQDRAYNYGYTF.

The chain's CDR3 is CASSIGQGDTQYF. This chain connects TRBV9 to TRBJ2-3; the TCRdb D gene call, TRBD1, has no DNA to confirm it. This CDR3 region has 13 residues. Per the germline V gene, CDR1 is SGDLS and CDR2 is YYNGEE.

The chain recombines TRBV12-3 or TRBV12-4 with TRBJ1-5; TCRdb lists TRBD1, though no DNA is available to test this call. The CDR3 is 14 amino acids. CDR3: CASSRQGASQPQHF.

The CDR3: CASSPRDRAGEQYF. The V gene is TRBV7-9, the J gene TRBJ2-7; TCRdb calls TRBD1, which cannot be checked without DNA. The CDR3 consists of 14 residues. Germline CDR1 and CDR2: SEHNR and FQNEAQ (reference sequence). The full variable domain, in which reference TRBV7-9 and TRBJ2-7 provide the parts outside the CDR3, is DTGVSQNPRHKITKRGQNVTFRCDPISEHNRLYWYRQTLGQGPEFLTYFQNEAQLEKSRLLSDRFSAERPKGSFSTLEIQRTEQGDSAMYLCASSPRDRAGEQYFGPGTRLTVT.

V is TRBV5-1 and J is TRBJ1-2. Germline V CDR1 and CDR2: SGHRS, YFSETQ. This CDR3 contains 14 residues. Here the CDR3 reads CASSLDNNPYGYTF. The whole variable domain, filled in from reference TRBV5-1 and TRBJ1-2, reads KAGVTQTPRYLIKTRGQQVTLSCSPISGHRSVSWYQQTPGQGLQFLFEYFSETQRNKGNFPGRFSGRQFSNSRSEMNVSTLELGDSALYLCASSLDNNPYGYTFGSGTRLTVV.

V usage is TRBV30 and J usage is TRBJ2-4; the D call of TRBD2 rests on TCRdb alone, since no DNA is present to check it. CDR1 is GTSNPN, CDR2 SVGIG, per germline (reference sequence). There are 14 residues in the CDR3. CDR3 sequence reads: CARAGDLGGSIQYF. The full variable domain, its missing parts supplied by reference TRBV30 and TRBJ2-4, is SQTIHQWPATLVQPVGSPLSLECTVEGTSNPNLYWYRQAAGRGLQLLFYSVGIGQISSEVPQNLSASRPQDRQFILSSKKLLLSDSGFYLCARAGDLGGSIQYFGAGTRLSVL.

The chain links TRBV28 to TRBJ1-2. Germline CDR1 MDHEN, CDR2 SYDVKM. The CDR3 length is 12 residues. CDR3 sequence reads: CASSLLFGGYTF.

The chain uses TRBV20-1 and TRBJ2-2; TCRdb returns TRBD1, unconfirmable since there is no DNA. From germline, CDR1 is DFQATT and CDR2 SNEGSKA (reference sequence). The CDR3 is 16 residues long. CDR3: CSARHPTGRANGELFF.

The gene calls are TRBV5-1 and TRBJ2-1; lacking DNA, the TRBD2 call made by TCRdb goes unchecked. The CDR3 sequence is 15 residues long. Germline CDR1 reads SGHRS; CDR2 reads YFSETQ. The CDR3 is CASSSGLAGLNEQFF.

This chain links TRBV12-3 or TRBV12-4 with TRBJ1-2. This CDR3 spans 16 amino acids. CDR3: CASSFWALRGQGGYTF.

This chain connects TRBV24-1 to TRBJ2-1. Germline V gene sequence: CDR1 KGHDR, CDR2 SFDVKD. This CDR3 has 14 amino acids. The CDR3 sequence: CATSDFSPINEQFF.